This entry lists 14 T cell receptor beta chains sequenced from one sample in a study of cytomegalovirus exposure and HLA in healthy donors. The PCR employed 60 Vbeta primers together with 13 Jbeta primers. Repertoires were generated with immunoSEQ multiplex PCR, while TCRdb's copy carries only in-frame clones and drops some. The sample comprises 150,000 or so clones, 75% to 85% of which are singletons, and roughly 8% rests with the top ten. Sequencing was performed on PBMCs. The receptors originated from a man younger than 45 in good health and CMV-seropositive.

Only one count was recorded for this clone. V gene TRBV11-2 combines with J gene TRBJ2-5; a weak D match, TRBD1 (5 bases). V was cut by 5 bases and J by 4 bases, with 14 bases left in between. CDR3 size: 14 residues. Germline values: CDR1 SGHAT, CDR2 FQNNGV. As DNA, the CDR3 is TGTGCCAGCAGCCCAAGGGGTCTAGGAGAGACCCAGTACTTC. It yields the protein CASSPRGLGETQYF.

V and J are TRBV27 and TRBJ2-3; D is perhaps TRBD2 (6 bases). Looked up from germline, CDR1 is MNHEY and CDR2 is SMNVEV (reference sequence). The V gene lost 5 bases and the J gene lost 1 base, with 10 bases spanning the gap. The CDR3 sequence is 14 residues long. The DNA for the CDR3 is TGTGCCAGCAGTCATTGGAGGGGCACAGATACGCAGTATTTT. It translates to CASSHWRGTDTQYF.

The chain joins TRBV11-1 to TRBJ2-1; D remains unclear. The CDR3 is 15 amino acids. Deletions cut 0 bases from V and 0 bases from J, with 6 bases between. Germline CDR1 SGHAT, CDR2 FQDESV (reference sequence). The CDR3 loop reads CASSLAWSSYNEQFF. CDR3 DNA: TGTGCCAGCAGCTTAGCGTGGAGCTCCTACAATGAGCAGTTCTTC.

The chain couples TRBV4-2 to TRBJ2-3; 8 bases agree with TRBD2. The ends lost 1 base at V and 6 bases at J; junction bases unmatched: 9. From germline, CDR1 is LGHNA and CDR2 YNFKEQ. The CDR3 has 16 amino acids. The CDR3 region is CASSQAQAGEGDTQYF. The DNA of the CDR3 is TGTGCCAGCAGCCAAGCTCAAGCGGGAGAGGGGGATACGCAGTATTTT.

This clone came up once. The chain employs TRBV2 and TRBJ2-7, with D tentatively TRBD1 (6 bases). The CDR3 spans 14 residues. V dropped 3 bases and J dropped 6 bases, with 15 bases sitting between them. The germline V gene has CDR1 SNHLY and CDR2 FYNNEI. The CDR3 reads CASSDPLYRVEQYF. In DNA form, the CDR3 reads TGTGCCAGCAGTGACCCCTTATACAGGGTCGAGCAGTACTTC.

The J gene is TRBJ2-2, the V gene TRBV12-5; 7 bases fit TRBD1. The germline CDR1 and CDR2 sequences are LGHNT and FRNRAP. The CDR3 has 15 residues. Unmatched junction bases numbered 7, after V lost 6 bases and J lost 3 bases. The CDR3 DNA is TGTGCTAGTGGGTTTACAGGGGCCCACACCGGGGAGCTGTTTTTT. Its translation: CASGFTGAHTGELFF.

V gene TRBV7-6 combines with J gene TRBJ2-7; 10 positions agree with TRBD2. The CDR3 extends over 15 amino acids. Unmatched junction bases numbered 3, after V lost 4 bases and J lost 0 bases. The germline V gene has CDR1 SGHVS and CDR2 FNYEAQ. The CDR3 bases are TGTGCCAGCAGCTCTAGCGGGGGTAGCTCCTACGAGCAGTACTTC. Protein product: CASSSSGGSSYEQYF.

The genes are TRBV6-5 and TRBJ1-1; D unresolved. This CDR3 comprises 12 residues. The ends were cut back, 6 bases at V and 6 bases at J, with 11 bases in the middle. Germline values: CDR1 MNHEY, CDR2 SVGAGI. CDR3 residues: CASSQGRSEAFF. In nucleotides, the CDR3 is TGTGCCAGCAGCCAAGGGAGGTCTGAAGCTTTCTTT.

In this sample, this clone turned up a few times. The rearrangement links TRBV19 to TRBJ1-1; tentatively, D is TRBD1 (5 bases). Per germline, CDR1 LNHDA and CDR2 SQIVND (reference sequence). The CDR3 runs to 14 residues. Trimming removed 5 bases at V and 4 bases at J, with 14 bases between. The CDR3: CASSPKAGTTEAFF. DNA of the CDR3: TGTGCCAGTAGTCCTAAGGCGGGGACCACTGAAGCTTTCTTT.

CDR3 nucleotide sequence: TGCGCCAGCAGTCAAAACACTGAAGCTTTCTTT. It yields the protein CASSQNTEAFF. The V call is TRBV5-1, the J call TRBJ1-1; D remains unclear. Germline V gene lookup returns CDR1 SGHRS and CDR2 YFSETQ. The CDR3 loop spans 11 amino acids. V was clipped by 5 bases and J by 2 bases, with 4 bases between them.

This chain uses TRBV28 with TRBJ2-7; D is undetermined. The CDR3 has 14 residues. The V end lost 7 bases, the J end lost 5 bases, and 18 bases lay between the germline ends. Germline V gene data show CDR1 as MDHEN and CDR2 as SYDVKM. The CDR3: CASITTIQPHEQYF. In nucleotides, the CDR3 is TGTGCCAGCATTACGACCATACAGCCCCACGAGCAGTACTTC.

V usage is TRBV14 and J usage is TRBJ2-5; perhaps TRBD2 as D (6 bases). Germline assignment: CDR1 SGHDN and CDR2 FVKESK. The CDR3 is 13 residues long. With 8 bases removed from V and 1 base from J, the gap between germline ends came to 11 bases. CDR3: CASGRGGQETQYF. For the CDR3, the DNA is TGTGCCAGCGGGCGGGGCGGCCAAGAGACCCAGTACTTC.

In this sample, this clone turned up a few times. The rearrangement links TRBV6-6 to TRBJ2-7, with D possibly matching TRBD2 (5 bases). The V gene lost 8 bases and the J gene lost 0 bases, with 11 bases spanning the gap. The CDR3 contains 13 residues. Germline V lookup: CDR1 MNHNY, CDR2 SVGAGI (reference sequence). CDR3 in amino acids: CASLPAGSYEQYF. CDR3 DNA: TGTGCCAGCCTCCCTGCGGGCTCCTACGAGCAGTACTTC.

CDR3: CASSEAGGSNQPQHF. CDR3 DNA sequence: TGTGCCAGCAGTGAAGCGGGGGGGAGCAATCAGCCCCAGCATTTT. This sequence joins TRBV2 and TRBJ1-5; a possible D gene is TRBD1 (5 bases). Trimming left V 0 bases short and J 1 base short, with 7 bases between. Germline V CDR1 and CDR2: SNHLY, FYNNEI. This CDR3 contains 15 residues.